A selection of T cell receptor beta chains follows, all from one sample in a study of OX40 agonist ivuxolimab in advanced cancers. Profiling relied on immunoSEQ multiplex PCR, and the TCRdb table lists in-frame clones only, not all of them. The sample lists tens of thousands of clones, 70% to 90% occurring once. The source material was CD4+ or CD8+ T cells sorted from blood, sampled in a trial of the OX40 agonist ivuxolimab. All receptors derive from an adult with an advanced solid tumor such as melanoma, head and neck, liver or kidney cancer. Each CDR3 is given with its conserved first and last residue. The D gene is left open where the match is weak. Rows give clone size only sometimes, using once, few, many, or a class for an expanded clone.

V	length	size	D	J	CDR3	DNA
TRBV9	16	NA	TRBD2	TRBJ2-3	CASSPRAGGVSDTQYF	TGTGCCAGCAGCCCCAGAGCGGGAGGGGTATCAGATACGCAGTATTTT
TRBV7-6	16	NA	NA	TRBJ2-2	CASSPRDISQPRELFF	TGTGCCAGCAGCCCCCGAGACATTAGTCAACCCAGGGAGCTGTTTTTT
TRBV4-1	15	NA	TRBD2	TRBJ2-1	CASSQLMTSVDEQFF	TGCGCCAGCAGCCAACTCATGACTAGCGTCGATGAGCAGTTCTTC
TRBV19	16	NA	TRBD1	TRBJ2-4	CASSSRQGASKNIQYF	TGTGCCAGTAGTTCTCGACAGGGGGCTTCCAAAAACATTCAGTACTTC
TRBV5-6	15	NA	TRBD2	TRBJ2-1	CASSLGGGVLNEQFF	TGTGCCAGCAGCTTGGGCGGGGGGGTTCTCAATGAGCAGTTCTTC
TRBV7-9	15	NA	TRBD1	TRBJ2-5	CASSLGETGWETQYF	TGTGCCAGCAGCTTAGGCGAGACAGGGTGGGAGACCCAGTACTTC
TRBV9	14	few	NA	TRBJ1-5	CASSVGSENQPQHF	TGTGCCAGCAGCGTAGGGTCAGAAAATCAGCCCCAGCATTTT
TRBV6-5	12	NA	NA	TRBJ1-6	CASSWVNSPLHF	TGTGCCAGCAGTTGGGTTAATTCACCCCTCCACTTT
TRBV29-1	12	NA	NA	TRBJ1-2	CSVEMDNYGYTF	TGCAGCGTCGAGATGGACAACTATGGCTACACCTTC
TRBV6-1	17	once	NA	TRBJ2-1	CASSEAGQDPFYNEQFF	TGTGCCAGCAGTGAGGCCGGACAAGACCCTTTTTACAATGAGCAGTTCTTC
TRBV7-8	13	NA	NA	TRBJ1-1	CASSFGRGTEAFF	TGTGCCAGCAGCTTCGGGAGGGGGACTGAAGCTTTCTTT
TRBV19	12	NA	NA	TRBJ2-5	CASRGAAGTQYF	TGTGCCAGTAGGGGGGCCGCGGGGACCCAGTACTTC
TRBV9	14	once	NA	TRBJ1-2	CASSVAVGNYGYTF	TGTGCCAGCAGCGTTGCAGTCGGTAACTATGGCTACACCTTC
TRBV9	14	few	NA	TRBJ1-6	CASSAGSYNSPLHF	TGTGCCAGCAGCGCCGGTTCCTATAATTCACCCCTCCACTTT
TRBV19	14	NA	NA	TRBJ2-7	CASSIGGGSYEQYF	TGTGCCAGTAGTATAGGAGGCGGTTCCTACGAGCAGTACTTC
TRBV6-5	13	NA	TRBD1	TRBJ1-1	CASSQQGMAEAFF	TGTGCCAGCAGCCAACAGGGGATGGCTGAAGCTTTCTTT
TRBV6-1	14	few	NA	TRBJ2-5	CASSESPNPETQYF	TGTGCCAGCAGTGAATCGCCCAACCCAGAGACCCAGTACTTC
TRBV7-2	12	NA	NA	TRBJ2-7	CASSLTLGEQYF	TGTGCCAGCAGCTTGACATTGGGCGAGCAGTACTTC
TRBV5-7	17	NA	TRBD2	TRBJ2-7	CASSPGLAGGAAYEQYF	TGTGCCAGCAGCCCGGGACTAGCGGGGGGGGCTGCCTACGAGCAGTACTTC
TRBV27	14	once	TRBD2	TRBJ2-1	CASSLMFSGMTEFF	TGTGCCAGCAGTTTAATGTTTAGCGGGATGACTGAGTTCTTC
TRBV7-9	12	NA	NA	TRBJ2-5	CASSLMEETQYF	TGTGCCAGCAGCTTGATGGAAGAGACCCAGTACTTC
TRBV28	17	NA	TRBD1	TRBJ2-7	CASSLLQGAGVTYEQYF	TGTGCCAGCAGTTTGTTACAGGGGGCAGGGGTGACCTACGAGCAGTACTTC
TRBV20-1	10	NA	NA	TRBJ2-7	CSAGLYEQYF	TGCAGTGCTGGACTCTACGAGCAGTACTTC
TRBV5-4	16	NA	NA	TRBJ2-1	CASSLGDGNSYNEQFF	TGTGCCAGCAGCTTGGGGGACGGCAATTCCTACAATGAGCAGTTCTTC
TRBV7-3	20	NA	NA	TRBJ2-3	CASSLYVTGLGPPSTDTQYF	TGTGCCAGCAGCTTATACGTAACAGGCCTGGGTCCCCCTAGCACAGATACGCAGTATTTT
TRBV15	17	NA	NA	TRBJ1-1	CATSFSGGTGKDTEAFF	TGTGCCACCAGCTTTTCCGGGGGCACAGGTAAGGACACTGAAGCTTTCTTT
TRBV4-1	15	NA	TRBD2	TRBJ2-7	CASSQLAGNDYEQYF	TGCGCCAGCAGCCAACTAGCGGGGAATGACTACGAGCAGTACTTC
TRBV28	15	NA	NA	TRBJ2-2	CASSSSAWNTGELFF	TGTGCCAGCAGTTCCTCAGCCTGGAACACCGGGGAGCTGTTTTTT
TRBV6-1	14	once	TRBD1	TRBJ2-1	CASSDAGQGNEQFF	TGTGCCAGCAGTGACGCGGGACAGGGCAATGAGCAGTTCTTC
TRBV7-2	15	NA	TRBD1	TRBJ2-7	CASSLVGQGAYEQYF	TGTGCCAGCAGCTTAGTGGGACAGGGGGCCTACGAGCAGTACTTC
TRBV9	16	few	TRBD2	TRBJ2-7	CASSVAGLAGNYEQYF	TGTGCCAGCAGCGTAGCAGGGCTAGCGGGCAACTACGAGCAGTACTTC
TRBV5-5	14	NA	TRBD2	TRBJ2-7	CASSSLAGNYEQYF	TGTGCCAGCAGCTCACTAGCGGGAAACTACGAGCAGTACTTC
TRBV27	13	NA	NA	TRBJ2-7	CASRPRSSYEQYF	TGTGCCAGCAGACCGAGGAGCTCCTACGAGCAGTACTTC
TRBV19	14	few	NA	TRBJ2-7	CASSSGRTSYEQYF	TGTGCCAGTAGTTCGGGACGAACCTCCTACGAGCAGTACTTC
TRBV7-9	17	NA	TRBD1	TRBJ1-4	CASSLVAGQGPNEKLFF	TGTGCCAGCAGCTTAGTGGCAGGACAGGGCCCTAATGAAAAACTGTTTTTT
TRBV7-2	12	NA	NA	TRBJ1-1	CASSLGSYLTFF	TGTGCCAGCAGCTTAGGGTCCTATCTAACTTTCTTT
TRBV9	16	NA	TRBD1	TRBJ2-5	CASSTPGTGVAETQYF	TGTGCCAGCAGCACCCCCGGGACAGGGGTCGCGGAGACCCAGTACTTC
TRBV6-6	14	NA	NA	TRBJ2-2	CASSYWANTGELFF	TGTGCCAGCAGTTACTGGGCGAACACCGGGGAGCTGTTTTTT
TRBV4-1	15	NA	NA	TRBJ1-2	CASKVGGTPNYGYTF	TGCGCCAGCAAAGTTGGAGGAACTCCTAACTATGGCTACACCTTC
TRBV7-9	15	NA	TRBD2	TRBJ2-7	CASSLGASGTYEQYF	TGTGCCAGCAGCCTAGGGGCTAGCGGGACCTACGAGCAGTACTTC
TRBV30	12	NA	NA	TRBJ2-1	CAWSPTYNEQFF	TGTGCCTGGAGTCCCACCTACAATGAGCAGTTCTTC
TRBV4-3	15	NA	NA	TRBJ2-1	CASSQGDRGYNEQFF	TGCGCCAGCAGCCAAGGTGACCGAGGGTACAATGAGCAGTTCTTC